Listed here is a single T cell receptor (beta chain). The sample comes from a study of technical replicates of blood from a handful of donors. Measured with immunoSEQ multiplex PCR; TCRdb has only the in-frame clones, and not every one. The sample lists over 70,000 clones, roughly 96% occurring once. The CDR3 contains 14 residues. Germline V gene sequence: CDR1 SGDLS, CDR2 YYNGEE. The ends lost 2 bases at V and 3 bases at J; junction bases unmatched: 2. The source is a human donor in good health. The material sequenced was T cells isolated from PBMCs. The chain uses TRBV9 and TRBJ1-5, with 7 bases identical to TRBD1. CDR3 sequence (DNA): TGTGCCAGCAGCGTCGGGACAGTCAATCAGCCCCAGCATTTT. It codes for CASSVGTVNQPQHF.